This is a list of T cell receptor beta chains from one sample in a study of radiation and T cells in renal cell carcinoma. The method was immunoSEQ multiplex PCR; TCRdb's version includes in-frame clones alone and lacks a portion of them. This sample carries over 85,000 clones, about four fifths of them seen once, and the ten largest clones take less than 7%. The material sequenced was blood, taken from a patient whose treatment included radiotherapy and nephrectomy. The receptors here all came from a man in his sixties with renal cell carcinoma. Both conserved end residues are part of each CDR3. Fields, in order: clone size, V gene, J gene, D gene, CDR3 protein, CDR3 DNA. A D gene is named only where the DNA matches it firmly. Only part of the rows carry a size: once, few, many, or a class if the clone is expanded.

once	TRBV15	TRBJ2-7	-	CATSRDRQGSYEQYF	TGTGCCACCAGCAGAGATCGACAAGGCTCCTACGAGCAGTACTTC
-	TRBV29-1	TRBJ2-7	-	CSVDIPASHEQYF	TGCAGCGTCGACATCCCTGCGAGCCACGAGCAGTACTTC
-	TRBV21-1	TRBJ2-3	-	CASSKDAVSAVPTHTDTQYF	TGTGCCAGCAGCAAAGACGCAGTGAGTGCCGTACCGACCCACACAGATACGCAGTATTTT
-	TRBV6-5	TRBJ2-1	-	CASSSPLTDPYNEQFF	TGTGCCAGCAGTTCCCCGTTGACAGACCCCTACAATGAGCAGTTCTTC
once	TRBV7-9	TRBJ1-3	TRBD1	CASSRDRVQNTIYF	TGTGCCAGCAGCCGGGACAGGGTTCAAAACACCATATATTTT
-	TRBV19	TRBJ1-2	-	CASTLLATGGYTF	TGTGCCAGTACCCTCCTGGCTACGGGTGGCTACACCTTC
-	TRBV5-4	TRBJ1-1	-	CASSLVGARLNTEAFF	TGTGCCAGCAGCTTGGTGGGGGCACGGCTGAACACTGAAGCTTTCTTT
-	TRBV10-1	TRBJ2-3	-	CASSEGGLLSTDTQYF	TGCGCCAGCAGTGAGGGGGGGCTCCTCAGCACAGATACGCAGTATTTT
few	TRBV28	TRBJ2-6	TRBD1	CASSTRGPGANVLTF	TGTGCCAGCAGTACCAGGGGGCCTGGGGCCAACGTCCTGACTTTC
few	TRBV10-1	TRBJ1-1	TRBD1	CAGTGRRTEAFF	TGCGCCGGGACAGGACGGCGCACTGAAGCTTTCTTT
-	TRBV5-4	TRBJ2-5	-	CASSQRKGDWTQETQYF	TGTGCCAGCAGCCAAAGAAAAGGGGACTGGACCCAAGAGACCCAGTACTTC
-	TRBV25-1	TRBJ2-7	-	CASSEPTDYREQYF	TGTGCCAGCAGTGAACCCACAGATTATAGAGAGCAGTACTTC
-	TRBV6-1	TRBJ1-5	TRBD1	CASSKGARTGRNQPQHF	TGTGCCAGCAGTAAAGGGGCCCGGACAGGAAGAAATCAGCCCCAGCATTTT
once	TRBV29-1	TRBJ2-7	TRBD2	CSVGLAGGVVYEQYF	TGCAGCGTTGGACTAGCGGGAGGAGTGGTGTACGAGCAGTACTTC
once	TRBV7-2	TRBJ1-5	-	CASSPDGWGNQPQHF	TGTGCCAGCAGCCCAGACGGGTGGGGCAATCAGCCCCAGCATTTT
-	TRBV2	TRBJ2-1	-	CASRDNHYNEQFF	TGTGCCAGCAGGGACAACCACTACAATGAGCAGTTCTTC
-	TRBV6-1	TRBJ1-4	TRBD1	CASRYTGANEKLFF	TGTGCCAGCAGATACACAGGGGCTAATGAAAAACTGTTTTTT
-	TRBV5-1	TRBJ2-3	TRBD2	CASRVAGLTDTQYF	TGCGCCAGCAGGGTAGCGGGGCTCACAGATACGCAGTATTTT
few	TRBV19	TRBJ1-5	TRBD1	CAASGTGPQPQHF	TGTGCTGCTAGTGGGACAGGGCCCCAGCCCCAGCATTTT
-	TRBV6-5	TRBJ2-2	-	CASSYDSMFTGELFF	TGTGCCAGCAGTTACGATAGCATGTTCACCGGGGAGCTGTTTTTT
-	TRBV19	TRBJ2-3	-	CASSRGAVTDTQYF	TGTGCCAGTTCCCGGGGGGCGGTCACAGATACGCAGTATTTT
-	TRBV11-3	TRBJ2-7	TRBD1	CASSSNGQGPDEQYF	TGTGCCAGCAGCTCGAACGGACAGGGTCCCGACGAGCAGTACTTC
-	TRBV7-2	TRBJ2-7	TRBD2	CASSSRTSGRDEQYF	TGTGCCAGCAGCTCCCGGACTAGCGGGAGGGACGAGCAGTACTTC